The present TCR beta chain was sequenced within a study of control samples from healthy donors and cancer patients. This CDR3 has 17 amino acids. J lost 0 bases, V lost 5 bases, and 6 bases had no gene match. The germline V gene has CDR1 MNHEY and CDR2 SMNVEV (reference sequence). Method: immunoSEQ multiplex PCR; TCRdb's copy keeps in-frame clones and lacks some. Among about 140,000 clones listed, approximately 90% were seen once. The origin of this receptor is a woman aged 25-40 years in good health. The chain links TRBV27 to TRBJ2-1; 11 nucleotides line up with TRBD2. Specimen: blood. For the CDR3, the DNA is TGTGCCAGCAGTACGACTAGCGGGATAATCTCCTACAATGAGCAGTTCTTC. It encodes CASSTTSGIISYNEQFF.